The 22 T cell receptor beta chains given below trace back to one sample, sequenced in a study of cytomegalovirus exposure and HLA in healthy donors. Libraries were prepared by immunoSEQ multiplex PCR; TCRdb keeps only in-frame clonotypes and omits some of them. There are tens of thousands of clones in the sample; approximately 93% occur only once, and roughly 0.62% lies in the top ten. Material for sequencing was PBMCs. Receptor source: a young man in good health and CMV-seronegative.

The chain couples TRBV7-2 to TRBJ2-7, with a weak D call TRBD1 (5 bases). CDR3 size: 13 residues. Germline CDR1 is SGHTA and CDR2 is FQGNSA. Trimming removed 1 base from V and 3 bases from J, with 7 bases in between. CDR3: CASSLGTLYEQYF. The DNA for the CDR3 is TGTGCCAGCAGCTTAGGGACACTCTACGAGCAGTACTTC. Filled out from reference TRBV7-2 and TRBJ2-7, the complete variable domain reads GAGVSQSPSNKVTEKGKDVELRCDPISGHTALYWYRQSLGQGLEFLIYFQGNSAPDKSGLPSDRFSAERTGGSVSTLTIQRTQQEDSAVYLCASSLGTLYEQYFGPGTRLTVT.

DNA of the CDR3: TGTGCCAGCAGTTTCCCTCTAAGTGGCTATGGCTACACCTTC. This encodes CASSFPLSGYGYTF. The V call is TRBV28, the J call TRBJ1-2; D gene ambiguous. The CDR3 covers 14 residues. Germline V gene sequence: CDR1 MDHEN, CDR2 SYDVKM. Trimming took 3 bases from V and 4 from J, leaving 12 bases between them.

The chain joins TRBV5-4 to TRBJ1-2; no definite D call. Looked up from germline, CDR1 is SGHNT and CDR2 is YYREEE (reference sequence). The CDR3 spans 14 residues. The ends were cut back, 7 bases at V and 8 bases at J, with 21 bases in the middle. The CDR3 DNA sequence: TGTGCCAGCCAGCGAGCGGGAGGGCTGCGGGGCTACACCTTC. Translating gives CASQRAGGLRGYTF.

This chain uses TRBV10-3 with TRBJ1-1, with D perhaps TRBD1 (5 bases). This CDR3 region has 13 residues. The V end was cut by 10 bases, the J end by 4 bases, with 16 bases between. Germline CDR1 is ENHRY and CDR2 is SYGVKD. The CDR3 region has the DNA TGTGCCACAGCAAATCTAAGGGGCACTGAAGCTTTCTTT. This encodes CATANLRGTEAFF.

The chain is built from TRBV7-9 and TRBJ1-2, with 7 nucleotides matching TRBD1. The CDR3 length is 14 residues. V lost 2 bases and J lost 7; bases outside the gene matches: 7. CDR1 and CDR2 from the germline V gene are SEHNR and FQNEAQ (reference sequence). The CDR3 loop is CASSLIQGVGGYTF. The CDR3, as DNA: TGTGCCAGCAGCTTAATCCAGGGGGTAGGTGGCTACACCTTC. Together with reference TRBV7-9 and TRBJ1-2, the CDR3 gives the full variable domain: DTGVSQNPRHKITKRGQNVTFRCDPISEHNRLYWYRQTLGQGPEFLTYFQNEAQLEKSRLLSDRFSAERPKGSFSTLEIQRTEQGDSAMYLCASSLIQGVGGYTFGSGTRLTVV.

The chain recombines TRBV19 with TRBJ1-2; the D is unclear. Germline V gives CDR1 LNHDA, CDR2 SQIVND (reference sequence). V was shortened by 1 base and J by 2 bases, with 8 bases between the two germline ends. This CDR3 spans 14 amino acids. CDR3 protein: CASSIGGTNYGYTF. The DNA for the CDR3 is TGTGCCAGTAGTATAGGAGGTACGAACTATGGCTACACCTTC.

The chain is built from TRBV6-5 and TRBJ1-2; weak D call: TRBD1 (6 bases). Germline CDR1 reads MNHEY; CDR2 reads SVGAGI. The germline V and J ends were trimmed by 5 bases and 7 bases, with 11 bases remaining between them. The CDR3 runs 12 residues. DNA for the CDR3: TGTGCCAGCAGTCCAGGGGCCCTTGGCTACACCTTC. The encoded protein is CASSPGALGYTF.

The chain combines TRBV7-9 with TRBJ2-7, with 9 bases that match TRBD1. With V trimmed by 5 bases and J by 2 bases, 4 bases remained unmatched. CDR3 length: 14 amino acids. Per the germline V gene, CDR1 is SEHNR and CDR2 is FQNEAQ (reference sequence). The CDR3 is CASSTRTGAYEQYF. As DNA, the CDR3 is TGTGCCAGCAGCACTAGGACAGGGGCCTACGAGCAGTACTTC.

The chain is built from TRBV28 and TRBJ1-1; D not resolved. V lost 4 bases, J lost 2 bases, and 17 bases lay in between. The germline V gene encodes CDR1 MDHEN and CDR2 SYDVKM. The CDR3 runs to 16 residues. CDR3: CASSSAGSQENTEAFF. The CDR3 coding sequence is TGTGCCAGCAGTTCAGCCGGGTCCCAAGAAAACACTGAAGCTTTCTTT. Together with reference TRBV28 and TRBJ1-1, the CDR3 gives the full variable domain: DVKVTQSSRYLVKRTGEKVFLECVQDMDHENMFWYRQDPGLGLRLIYFSYDVKMKEKGDIPEGYSVSREKKERFSLILESASTNQTSMYLCASSSAGSQENTEAFFGQGTRLTVV.

The chain carries TRBV27 and TRBJ2-7; 9 bases are shared with TRBD1. Losses at the gene ends were 3 bases for V and 0 bases for J; bases not matched to a gene: 3. Germline lookup yields CDR1 MNHEY and CDR2 SMNVEV (reference sequence). The CDR3 loop spans 15 amino acids. CDR3 nucleotide sequence: TGTGCCAGCAGTTTCGGGACAGGGAGCTCCTACGAGCAGTACTTC. Translation gives CASSFGTGSSYEQYF.

The chain recombines TRBV18 with TRBJ1-3, with a possible D match to TRBD1 (6 bases). The V gene's germline CDR1 is KGHSH and CDR2 LQKENI. The CDR3 extends over 15 amino acids. V lost 1 base and J lost 0, with 7 bases in between. CDR3 nucleotides: TGTGCCAGCTCACCACGGACAGTCTCTGGAAACACCATATATTTT. Its translation is CASSPRTVSGNTIYF. The full variable domain, in which reference TRBV18 and TRBJ1-3 provide the parts outside the CDR3, is NAGVMQNPRHLVRRRGQEARLRCSPMKGHSHVYWYRQLPEEGLKFMVYLQKENIIDESGMPKERFSAEFPKEGPSILRIQQVVRGDSAAYFCASSPRTVSGNTIYFGEGSWLTVV.

This chain uses TRBV14 with TRBJ1-2; 8 bases are a match to TRBD1. CDR3 length equals 12 residues. V was clipped by 3 bases and J by 8 bases; unmatched bases: 2. Germline values: CDR1 SGHDN, CDR2 FVKESK. The CDR3 loop is CASSQAGGGYTF. The CDR3 DNA reads as TGTGCCAGCAGCCAGGCAGGGGGCGGCTACACCTTC.

V is TRBV5-8 and J is TRBJ1-1, with 9 nucleotides matching TRBD1. Germline CDR1 SGHTS, CDR2 YDEGEE. The CDR3 is 15 amino acids. V was pared by 0 bases and J by 11 bases, with 11 bases of the junction left unmatched. For the CDR3, the DNA is TGTGCCAGCAGCTTGGTTGGGACAGGGCGACCCTGGGCTTTCTTT. Its translation: CASSLVGTGRPWAFF.

The V gene is TRBV7-9, the J gene TRBJ1-2; no clear D gene. The CDR3 extends over 14 amino acids. The germline CDR1 and CDR2 sequences are SEHNR and FQNEAQ (reference sequence). Trimming stripped 0 bases from V and 3 bases from J, with 8 bases between. CDR3 sequence (DNA): TGTGCCAGCAGCTTAGCCCCAAGCGACTATGGCTACACCTTC. It codes for CASSLAPSDYGYTF.

The chain combines TRBV11-2 with TRBJ2-5, with D perhaps matching TRBD2 (5 bases). The germline gives CDR1 SGHAT, CDR2 FQNNGV. Trimming stripped 5 bases from V and 2 bases from J, with 15 bases between. This CDR3 is 15 amino acids long. Written as DNA, the CDR3 is TGTGCCAGCAGCACCCGACTAATTCGGCAAGAGACCCAGTACTTC. Its protein is CASSTRLIRQETQYF. Filled out from reference TRBV11-2 and TRBJ2-5, the complete variable domain reads EAGVAQSPRYKIIEKRQSVAFWCNPISGHATLYWYQQILGQGPKLLIQFQNNGVVDDSQLPKDRFSAERLKGVDSTLKIQPAKLEDSAVYLCASSTRLIRQETQYFGPGTRLLVL.

The rearrangement uses TRBV10-1 and TRBJ2-7; unclear D gene. This CDR3 region has 14 residues. Trimming took off 3 bases at V and 2 bases at J, with 11 bases between the two ends. Per germline, CDR1 WNHNN and CDR2 SYGVQD (reference sequence). This chain's CDR3 is CASSDVLAPYEQYF. CDR3 coding DNA: TGCGCCAGCAGTGATGTTTTGGCCCCCTACGAGCAGTACTTC.

The gene calls are TRBV18 and TRBJ2-7; D call uncertain. Trimming left V 0 bases short and J 3 bases short, with 9 bases between. From germline, CDR1 is KGHSH and CDR2 LQKENI. CDR3 length equals 14 residues. The CDR3 sequence is CASSPPRPSYEQYF. The DNA of the CDR3 is TGTGCCAGCTCACCACCGAGGCCTAGCTACGAGCAGTACTTC.

V usage is TRBV19 and J usage is TRBJ2-7, with 10 bases aligning to TRBD2. The V segment lost 4 bases and the J segment 5 bases; nucleotides outside the gene matches: 23. Germline CDR1 and CDR2: LNHDA and SQIVND (reference sequence). This CDR3 has 20 amino acids. In nucleotides, the CDR3 is TGTGCCAGTAGTACCCCCGGAGGTAGCGGGAGGTCTGGAACCTATAACGAGCAGTACTTC. Residues: CASSTPGGSGRSGTYNEQYF.

This chain connects TRBV30 to TRBJ2-7, with D unclear. The CDR3 sequence is 11 residues long. The V end was cut by 0 bases, the J end by 5 bases, with 5 bases between. The germline V gene has CDR1 GTSNPN and CDR2 SVGIG (reference sequence). In DNA form, the CDR3 reads TGTGCCTGGAGTGTACTTGACGAGCAGTACTTC. It is translated as CAWSVLDEQYF.

V gene TRBV30 combines with J gene TRBJ2-7; 11 nucleotides line up with TRBD2. J gave up 2 bases and V 0 bases, and 12 bases lay outside the gene matches. The CDR3 spans 18 residues. CDR1 and CDR2 (germline): GTSNPN, SVGIG (reference sequence). The chain's CDR3 is CAWSVLRLAGGLTYEQYF. The CDR3 nucleotides are TGTGCCTGGAGTGTACTTCGGCTAGCGGGAGGACTCACCTACGAGCAGTACTTC.

The rearrangement joins TRBV29-1 to TRBJ2-1; 7 nucleotides match TRBD1. V lost 6 bases to trimming and J lost 5 bases; unmatched junction nucleotides: 7. This CDR3 is built from 13 residues. The V gene's germline CDR1 is SQVTM and CDR2 ANQGSEA. The CDR3 here is CSVPGQLNNEQFF. The CDR3 DNA is TGCAGCGTACCGGGACAGCTGAACAATGAGCAGTTCTTC.

The chain uses TRBV27 and TRBJ2-3; 10 bases are a match to TRBD2. The CDR3 length is 16 residues. The V segment lost 6 bases and the J segment 0 bases; nucleotides outside the gene matches: 6. Germline V CDR1 and CDR2: MNHEY, SMNVEV (reference sequence). CDR3 sequence: CASRVAGGTSTDTQYF. CDR3 in DNA: TGTGCCAGCAGGGTAGCGGGAGGCACTAGCACAGATACGCAGTATTTT.